The rows below give T cell receptor beta chains drawn from one sample of a study of CD8+ T cells in alopecia areata. Some clones are missing from TCRdb's copy, which holds only in-frame ones; the method was immunoSEQ multiplex PCR. The data show about 250,000 clones, 67% seen once. This specimen was CD4+ T cells sorted from blood, taken at week 0. The origin of the receptors is a human donor with alopecia areata. CDR3s include the opening cysteine and the closing phenylalanine or tryptophan. The D gene is left open where the match is weak. Size is stated for part of the rows, as once, few or many counts, or as a class when the clone is expanded.

13 TRBJ1-5 NA TRBV30 NA CAWSIKGGQPQHF TGTGCCTGGAGTATAAAGGGGGGTCAGCCCCAGCATTTT
15 TRBJ2-4 NA TRBV5-4 TRBD1 CASSPGQGARNIQYF TGTGCCAGCAGTCCGGGACAGGGGGCTCGGAACATTCAGTACTTC
13 TRBJ2-1 once TRBV6-5 NA CASSADRRSEQFF TGTGCCAGCAGCGCCGACAGGAGGAGTGAGCAGTTCTTC
13 TRBJ1-4 few TRBV29-1 NA CSVRQSTNEKLFF TGCAGCGTTCGACAGTCAACTAATGAAAAACTGTTTTTT
14 TRBJ2-2 once TRBV29-1 NA CSVETGESTGELFF TGCAGCGTTGAGACCGGGGAGAGCACCGGGGAGCTGTTTTTT
16 TRBJ1-5 NA TRBV6-1 NA CASSEAYGGAGQPQHF TGTGCCAGCAGTGAAGCTTATGGAGGGGCCGGGCAGCCCCAGCATTTT
12 TRBJ2-5 NA TRBV30 TRBD2 CAWTSGQETQYF TGTGCCTGGACTAGCGGCCAAGAGACCCAGTACTTC
15 TRBJ2-1 NA TRBV7-3 TRBD2 CASSLSSGEYNEQFF TGTGCCAGCAGCTTAAGTAGCGGGGAGTACAATGAGCAGTTCTTC
11 TRBJ1-5 few TRBV6-1 NA CASSDPQPQHF TGTGCCAGCAGTGATCCTCAGCCCCAGCATTTT
13 TRBJ2-7 NA TRBV29-1 TRBD1 CSVGRQGPYEQYF TGCAGCGTTGGTAGACAGGGGCCCTACGAGCAGTACTTC
14 TRBJ2-7 NA TRBV5-1 TRBD1 CASRTGGSSYEQYF TGCGCCAGCAGAACAGGGGGTAGCTCCTACGAGCAGTACTTC
15 TRBJ1-1 few TRBV29-1 NA CSVVPEGSLNTEAFF TGCAGCGTGGTCCCAGAGGGCAGTTTGAACACTGAAGCTTTCTTT
14 TRBJ2-5 few TRBV5-1 NA CASSFGRRGETQYF TGCGCCAGCAGCTTCGGCAGGAGGGGAGAGACCCAGTACTTC
16 TRBJ1-4 NA TRBV5-4 TRBD1 CASSSRVSGQDEKLFF TGTGCCAGCAGCAGTCGCGTATCGGGACAGGATGAAAAACTGTTTTTT
13 TRBJ2-5 NA TRBV29-1 TRBD1 CSGDRVPSETQYF TGCAGCGGAGACAGGGTCCCCTCAGAGACCCAGTACTTC